A single sample gave rise to the 18 T cell receptor beta chains below, sequenced in a study of blood T cell repertoires in COVID-19. Only in-frame clones appear in the TCRdb table, and some are missing; sequencing was by immunoSEQ multiplex PCR. The sample carries over 120,000 clones, approximately 80% recorded once. Sample: peripheral blood. These receptors were obtained from a woman aged 60 to 75 with acute or convalescent COVID-19.

The CDR3: CASSIAHLSSYEQYF. The CDR3 region has the DNA TGTGCCAGTAGTATAGCTCACCTTAGCTCCTACGAGCAGTACTTC. V gene TRBV19 combines with J gene TRBJ2-7; D not certain. The CDR3 sequence is 15 residues long. Trimming stripped 1 base from V and 0 bases from J, with 10 bases between. Germline V lookup: CDR1 LNHDA, CDR2 SQIVND (reference sequence).

CDR3 nucleotide sequence: TGCAGCGTTTCCAGGCATGGGGAAAAACTGTTTTTT. This sequence encodes CSVSRHGEKLFF. The rearrangement joins TRBV29-1 to TRBJ1-4, with no clear D. The germline V and J ends were trimmed by 5 bases and 8 bases, with 12 bases remaining between them. Germline V CDR1 and CDR2: SQVTM, ANQGSEA. This CDR3 comprises 12 residues. Together with reference TRBV29-1 and TRBJ1-4, the CDR3 gives the full variable domain: SAVISQKPSRDICQRGTSLTIQCQVDSQVTMMFWYRQQPGQSLTLIATANQGSEATYESGFVIDKFPISRPNLTFSTLTVSNMSPEDSSIYLCSVSRHGEKLFFGSGTQLSVL.

The chain joins TRBV19 to TRBJ2-1; 9 bases align to TRBD2. The CDR3 runs to 18 residues. V lost 4 bases and J lost 9; bases outside the gene matches: 19. The germline CDR1 and CDR2 sequences are LNHDA and SQIVND (reference sequence). CDR3 DNA sequence: TGTGCCAGTAGTACGGGGGGCGGGAGGGCCGGTTTTGTGGTTGAGCAGTTCTTC. Translating gives CASSTGGGRAGFVVEQFF.

The chain uses TRBV27 and TRBJ2-3, with 14 bases fitting TRBD2. The CDR3 loop spans 18 amino acids. Germline V gene sequence: CDR1 MNHEY, CDR2 SMNVEV (reference sequence). Losses at the gene ends were 5 bases for V and 2 bases for J; bases not matched to a gene: 9. CDR3 residues: CASSLRLAGGPSTDTQYF. The CDR3 region has the DNA TGTGCCAGCAGTCTGAGACTAGCGGGAGGGCCTTCCACAGATACGCAGTATTTT.

The V and J genes are TRBV5-1 and TRBJ2-7; perhaps TRBD1 as D (6 bases). Germline-derived CDR1 and CDR2 are SGHRS and YFSETQ. Trimming pared 3 bases from V and 1 base from J, leaving 17 bases between. The CDR3 totals 16 residues. The CDR3 DNA reads TGCGCCAGCAGCTCTCTTAGGGGGACGGGGTCCTACGAGCAGTACTTC. Protein product: CASSSLRGTGSYEQYF. The full variable domain, rest sourced from reference TRBV5-1 and TRBJ2-7, is KAGVTQTPRYLIKTRGQQVTLSCSPISGHRSVSWYQQTPGQGLQFLFEYFSETQRNKGNFPGRFSGRQFSNSRSEMNVSTLELGDSALYLCASSSLRGTGSYEQYFGPGTRLTVT.

The CDR3 region is CASSLGLRGANTEAFF. CDR3 bases: TGCGCCAGCAGCTTGGGTCTCAGGGGCGCGAACACTGAAGCTTTCTTT. The rearrangement uses TRBV5-1 and TRBJ1-1; perhaps TRBD1 as D (6 bases). V shed 0 bases and J shed 1 base, with 13 bases lying between them. This CDR3 contains 16 residues. The germline V gene encodes CDR1 SGHRS and CDR2 YFSETQ.

This rearrangement joins TRBV2 to TRBJ1-2; 8 bases are a match to TRBD1. J lost 9 bases, V lost 3 bases, and 12 bases had no gene match. The CDR3 has 15 amino acids. Germline V CDR1 and CDR2: SNHLY, FYNNEI. The CDR3 sequence: CASSEPLTGDVSYTF. CDR3 DNA: TGTGCCAGCAGTGAGCCTTTGACAGGGGATGTGAGCTACACCTTC. The whole variable domain, remainder taken from reference TRBV2 and TRBJ1-2, is EPEVTQTPSHQVTQMGQEVILRCVPISNHLYFYWYRQILGQKVEFLVSFYNNEISEKSEIFDDQFSVERPDGSNFTLKIRSTKLEDSAMYFCASSEPLTGDVSYTFGSGTRLTVV.

This clone was recorded once. The rearrangement links TRBV9 to TRBJ2-1, with a weak D call TRBD2 (5 bases). Looked up from germline, CDR1 is SGDLS and CDR2 is YYNGEE. CDR3 size: 13 residues. V was pared by 1 base and J by 5 bases, with 7 bases between. CDR3 nucleotides: TGTGCCAGCAGCGTACGGACTGACAATGAGCAGTTCTTC. This sequence encodes CASSVRTDNEQFF. Full variable domain (remainder filled in from reference TRBV9 and TRBJ2-1): DSGVTQTPKHLITATGQRVTLRCSPRSGDLSVYWYQQSLDQGLQFLIQYYNGEERAKGNILERFSAQQFPDLHSELNLSSLELGDSALYFCASSVRTDNEQFFGPGTRLTVL.

The chain employs TRBV27 and TRBJ1-2; D may be TRBD1 (5 bases). Per germline, CDR1 MNHEY and CDR2 SMNVEV (reference sequence). CDR3 size: 14 residues. Between the trimmed V and J ends, which lost 3 bases and 8 bases, there was a span of 16 bases. The CDR3 nucleotides are TGTGCCAGCAGTTTTAGGGGTTCCTACTGGGGCTACACCTTC. It translates to CASSFRGSYWGYTF.

The rearrangement links TRBV29-1 to TRBJ2-2; TRBD2 aligns across 11 bases. CDR1 is SQVTM, CDR2 ANQGSEA, per germline. This CDR3 has 19 residues. V dropped 7 bases and J dropped 5; count of bases not matched to a gene: 21. DNA for the CDR3: TGCAGCGCAACGAGCCTAGCGGGAGGAGGGGGATATCGGACCGGGGAGCTGTTTTTT. Protein product: CSATSLAGGGGYRTGELFF.

In its sample, this clone was seen once. The genes are TRBV12-3 or TRBV12-4 and TRBJ1-4, with 8 positions matching TRBD1. The CDR3 spans 13 residues. The V and J ends lost 6 bases and 8 bases, in that order; junction bases with no gene match: 5. CDR3: CASRGQVGEKLFF. In DNA, the CDR3 is TGTGCCAGCAGGGGACAGGTCGGGGAAAAACTGTTTTTT.

This sequence joins TRBV18 and TRBJ2-1, with 8 bases that match TRBD2. Germline assignment: CDR1 KGHSH and CDR2 LQKENI. This CDR3 is 16 amino acids long. The ends lost 4 bases at V and 2 bases at J; junction bases unmatched: 7. CDR3 protein: CASSLSSGRPYNEQFF. CDR3 nucleotides: TGTGCCAGCTCACTGTCTAGCGGGCGACCCTACAATGAGCAGTTCTTC.

The genes are TRBV5-1 and TRBJ1-1, with a possible D match to TRBD1 (6 bases). CDR3 length equals 13 residues. Germline V gene data show CDR1 as SGHRS and CDR2 as YFSETQ. With 0 bases removed from V and 6 bases from J, the gap between germline ends came to 9 bases. The CDR3 nucleotides read TGCGCCAGCAGCTTGGGACAGGCGGCTGAAGCTTTCTTT. Translated: CASSLGQAAEAFF.

This clone was observed a single time. The chain has TRBV19 and TRBJ2-6; D is ambiguous. The ends were cut back, 2 bases at V and 0 bases at J, with 11 bases in the middle. The germline V gene encodes CDR1 LNHDA and CDR2 SQIVND (reference sequence). The CDR3 consists of 17 residues. The CDR3 nucleotides read TGTGCCAGTAGTATAAGAAGCTACCCCTCTGGGGCCAACGTCCTGACTTTC. Amino acid sequence: CASSIRSYPSGANVLTF.

This sequence joins TRBV5-1 and TRBJ2-1; 7 bases agree with TRBD2. This CDR3 spans 17 amino acids. V was clipped by 0 bases and J by 6 bases; unmatched bases: 12. Looked up from germline, CDR1 is SGHRS and CDR2 is YFSETQ. The CDR3 loop is CASSLETGTMRGNEQFF. DNA for the CDR3: TGCGCCAGCAGCTTGGAGACTGGGACTATGCGGGGCAATGAGCAGTTCTTC.

This chain joins TRBV6-6 and TRBJ2-7; D remains unclear. The germline CDR1 and CDR2 sequences are MNHNY and SVGAGI (reference sequence). The CDR3 totals 15 residues. Trimming cost V 0 bases and J 1 base, with 10 bases left between them. In nucleotides, the CDR3 is TGTGCCAGCAGTTACTCGGTAGCCGGTTCCTACGAGCAGTACTTC. Protein sequence: CASSYSVAGSYEQYF.

This clone was seen more than once but under ten times. CDR3 nucleotides: TGTGCCTGGAGTGTAGATAGCGGGGTCTGGGGCGATGAGCAGTTCTTC. Protein: CAWSVDSGVWGDEQFF. The chain joins TRBV30 to TRBJ2-1; TRBD2 matches 8 bases. The CDR3 covers 16 residues. V shed 0 bases, J shed 8 bases, and the junction held 12 bases outside the gene matches. Per germline, CDR1 GTSNPN and CDR2 SVGIG (reference sequence). Complete variable domain (other parts from reference TRBV30 and TRBJ2-1): SQTIHQWPATLVQPVGSPLSLECTVEGTSNPNLYWYRQAAGRGLQLLFYSVGIGQISSEVPQNLSASRPQDRQFILSSKKLLLSDSGFYLCAWSVDSGVWGDEQFFGPGTRLTVL.

The rearrangement uses TRBV6-5 and TRBJ2-7; D is uncertain. CDR3 length equals 12 residues. The V gene lost 4 bases and the J gene lost 7 bases, with 11 bases spanning the gap. Germline assignment: CDR1 MNHEY and CDR2 SVGAGI. The CDR3 sequence: CASSSPLREQYF. The CDR3 DNA is TGTGCCAGCAGTTCGCCTTTGAGGGAGCAGTACTTC.